A single sample is the source of the 2 T cell receptor beta chains below, sequenced in a study of cytomegalovirus exposure and HLA in healthy donors (dated by TCRdb to the late 2010s). The library was obtained by the immunoSEQ multiplex PCR assay. Imported from immuneACCESS, the table was reduced by TCRdb to in-frame sequences with V and J called. These copies leave out some clones; in studies compared against another copy, an unresolved V gene accounts for under half, and the cause of the remainder is not known. The sample profile shows some 170,000 clones; approximately 86% of them were found once. The top ten clonotypes cover approximately 2.3% of the sample. Sequencing was performed on PBMCs. These receptors came from a man aged 25 to 40 in good health and CMV-seropositive.

The CDR3 protein is CASSHGLAGDTYSYEQYF. Here the CDR3 DNA reads TGCGCCAGCAGCCACGGACTAGCGGGGGATACGTACTCCTACGAGCAGTACTTC. The chain has TRBV5-1 and TRBJ2-7, with TRBD2 identical over 13 bases. The CDR3 is made up of 18 amino acids. The germline gives CDR1 SGHRS, CDR2 YFSETQ. J lost 0 bases, V lost 4 bases, and 10 bases had no gene match.

The V and J genes are TRBV7-2 and TRBJ1-5; TRBD1 might be the D (5 bases). The CDR3 contains 16 residues. In germline, CDR1 is SGHTA, CDR2 FQGNSA. V lost 1 base, J lost 1 base, and 11 bases lay in between. The CDR3 nucleotides read TGTGCCAGCAGCTTAGACAGCGGGGGGAGCAATCAGCCCCAGCATTTT. This encodes CASSLDSGGSNQPQHF.